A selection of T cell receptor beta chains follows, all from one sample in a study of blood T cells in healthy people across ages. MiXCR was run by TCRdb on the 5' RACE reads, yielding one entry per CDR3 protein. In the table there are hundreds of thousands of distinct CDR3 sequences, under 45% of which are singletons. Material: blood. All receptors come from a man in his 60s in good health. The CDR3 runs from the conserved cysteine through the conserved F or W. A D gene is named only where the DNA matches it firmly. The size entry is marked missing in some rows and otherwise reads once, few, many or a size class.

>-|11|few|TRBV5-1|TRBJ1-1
CASRFGGFSFF
TGCGCCAGCAGATTTGGGGGATTTTCTTTCTTT
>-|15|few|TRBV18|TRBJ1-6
CASSHGQIGNSPLHF
TGTGCCAGCTCACATGGACAGATAGGTAATTCACCCCTCCACTTT
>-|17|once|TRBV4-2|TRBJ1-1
CASSQEPYRALNTEAFF
TGTGCCAGCAGCCAAGAGCCCTACAGGGCTCTAAACACTGAAGCTTTCTTT
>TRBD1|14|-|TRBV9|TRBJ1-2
CASSSRTGDYGYTF
TGTGCCAGCAGCTCCCGGACAGGGGACTATGGCTACACCTTC
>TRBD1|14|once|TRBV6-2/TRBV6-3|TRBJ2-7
CASRPGQDVYEQYF
TGTGCCAGCAGACCCGGACAGGATGTGTACGAGCAGTACTTC
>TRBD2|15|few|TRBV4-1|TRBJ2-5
CASSQDPGLQETQYF
TGCGCCAGCAGCCAGGATCCGGGACTACAAGAGACCCAGTACTTC
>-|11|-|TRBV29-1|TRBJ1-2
CSVRRSYGYTF
TGCAGCGTACGGAGGTCGTATGGCTACACCTTC
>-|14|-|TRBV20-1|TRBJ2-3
CSAGPGSRKDTQYF
TGCAGTGCCGGTCCGGGGAGTAGGAAAGATACGCAGTATTTT
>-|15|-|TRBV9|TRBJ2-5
CASSVGPGAQETQYF
TGTGCCAGCAGCGTAGGGCCAGGGGCACAAGAGACCCAGTACTTC
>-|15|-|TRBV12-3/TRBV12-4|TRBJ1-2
CASSWRETGPGGYTF
TGTGCCAGCAGTTGGCGCGAGACGGGGCCAGGTGGCTACACCTTC
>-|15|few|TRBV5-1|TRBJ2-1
CASSLVGAEFNEQFF
TGCGCCAGCAGCTTGGTGGGGGCCGAGTTCAATGAGCAGTTCTTC
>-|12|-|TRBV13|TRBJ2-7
CASSFSRYEQYF
TGTGCCAGCAGCTTCAGTCGCTACGAGCAGTACTTC
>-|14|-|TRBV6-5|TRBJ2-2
CASTRGSTTGELFF
TGTGCCAGCACCCGGGGCAGTACCACCGGGGAGCTGTTTTTT
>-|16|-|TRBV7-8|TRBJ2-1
CASSLALKGRVDEQFF
TGTGCCAGCAGCTTAGCACTAAAGGGCCGGGTTGATGAGCAGTTCTTC
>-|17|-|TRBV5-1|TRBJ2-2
CASSLEPRGVDTGELFF
TGCGCCAGCAGCTTGGAACCCAGGGGTGTGGACACCGGGGAGCTGTTTTTT
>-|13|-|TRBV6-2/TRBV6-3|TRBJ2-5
CASTTGSHNEQYF
TGTGCCAGCACGACAGGATCTCACAATGAGCAGTACTTC
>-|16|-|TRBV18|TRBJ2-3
CASSASSSPSTDTQYF
TGTGCCAGCTCAGCTAGCAGTTCACCTAGCACAGATACGCAGTATTTT
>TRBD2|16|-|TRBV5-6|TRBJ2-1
CASSSRLAGLYNEQFF
TGTGCCAGCAGCTCAAGACTAGCGGGGCTCTACAATGAGCAGTTCTTC
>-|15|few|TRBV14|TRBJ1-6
CASSQDPGVYSPLHF
TGTGCCAGCAGCCAAGACCCAGGGGTGTATTCACCCCTCCACTTT
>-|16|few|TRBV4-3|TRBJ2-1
CASSQVTGGRYNEQFF
TGCGCCAGCAGCCAAGTAACCGGGGGCAGGTACAATGAGCAGTTCTTC
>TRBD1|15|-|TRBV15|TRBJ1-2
CATSSPDRVMYGYTF
TGTGCCACCAGCAGTCCGGACAGGGTGATGTATGGCTACACCTTC
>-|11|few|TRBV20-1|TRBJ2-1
CSTPGLRKQFF
TGCAGTACCCCCGGGCTAAGGAAGCAGTTCTTC
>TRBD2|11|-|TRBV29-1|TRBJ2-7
CSVGAGDEQYF
TGCAGCGTTGGGGCGGGGGACGAGCAGTACTTC
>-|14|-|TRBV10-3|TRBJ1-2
CAIRGLGKGDGYTF
TGTGCCATCAGGGGCCTTGGCAAGGGGGATGGCTACACCTTC
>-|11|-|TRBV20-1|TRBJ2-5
CSASGVETQYF
TGCAGTGCTTCGGGGGTAGAGACCCAGTACTTC
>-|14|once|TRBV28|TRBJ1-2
CASGPRAGYYGYTF
TGTGCCAGCGGTCCACGGGCGGGGTACTATGGCTACACCTTC
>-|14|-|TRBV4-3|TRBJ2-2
CASSQDGVAGELFF
TGCGCCAGCAGCCAGGACGGAGTGGCCGGGGAGCTGTTTTTT
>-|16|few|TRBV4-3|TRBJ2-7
CASSQGSVGGPYEQYF
TGCGCCAGCAGCCAAGGGTCGGTGGGGGGGCCTTACGAGCAGTACTTC
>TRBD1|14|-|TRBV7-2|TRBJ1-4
CASSLGDRDEKLFF
TGTGCCAGCAGCCTCGGGGACAGGGATGAAAAACTGTTTTTT
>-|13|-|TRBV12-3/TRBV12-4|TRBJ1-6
CASRRDGDSPLHF
TGTGCCAGCAGACGGGACGGCGATTCACCCCTCCACTTT
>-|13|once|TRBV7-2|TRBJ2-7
CASSPERSNEQYF
TGTGCCAGCAGTCCAGAGAGATCCAATGAGCAGTACTTC
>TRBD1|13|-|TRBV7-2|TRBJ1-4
CASTYGQGEKLFF
TGTGCCAGTACCTATGGACAGGGTGAAAAACTGTTTTTT
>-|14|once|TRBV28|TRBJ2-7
CASSPPGTLCEQYF
TGTGCCAGCAGTCCCCCAGGGACATTATGCGAGCAGTACTTC
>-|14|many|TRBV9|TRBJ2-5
CASSPRDWAETQYF
TGTGCCAGCAGCCCACGGGACTGGGCGGAGACCCAGTACTTC